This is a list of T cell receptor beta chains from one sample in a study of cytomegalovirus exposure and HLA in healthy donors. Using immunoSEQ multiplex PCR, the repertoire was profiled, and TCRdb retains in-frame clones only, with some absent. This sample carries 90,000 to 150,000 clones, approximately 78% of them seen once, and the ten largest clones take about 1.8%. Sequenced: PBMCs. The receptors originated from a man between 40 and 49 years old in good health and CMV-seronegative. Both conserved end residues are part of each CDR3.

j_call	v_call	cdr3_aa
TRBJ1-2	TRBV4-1	CASSQVGGYGYTF
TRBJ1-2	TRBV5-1	CASSLGQGHGGYTF
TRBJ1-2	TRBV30	CAWSERAGLVYGYTF
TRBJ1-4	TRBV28	CASSLLLGGYLNEKLFF
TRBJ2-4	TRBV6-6	CASSYSRDIQYF
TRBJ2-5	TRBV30	CAFRGLEETQYF
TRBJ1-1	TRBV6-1	CASSAGGYGDTEAFF
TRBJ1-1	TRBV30	CAWSRTGLAFF
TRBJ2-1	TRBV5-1	CASSLAGSSYNEQFF
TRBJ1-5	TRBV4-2	CASSQDYADNQPQHF
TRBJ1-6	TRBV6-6	CASSSLNSPLHF
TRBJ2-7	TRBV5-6	CASSSSSGSNEQYF
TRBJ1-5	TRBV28	CASSLQVEGNQPQHF
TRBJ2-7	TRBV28	CASTSTRTGYFYEQYF
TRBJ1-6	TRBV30	CAWSVLSNIRYDSPLHF
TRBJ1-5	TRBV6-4	CASAGELNQPQHF
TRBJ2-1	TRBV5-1	CASSLGTQTYNEQFF
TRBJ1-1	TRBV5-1	CASSLRRMNTEAFF
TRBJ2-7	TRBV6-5	CASSRTGGGEQYF
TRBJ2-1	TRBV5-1	CASSSGTRTSSYNEQFF
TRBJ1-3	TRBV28	CASNLRRTGNTIYF
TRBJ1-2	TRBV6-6	CASSPSRGGPYGYTF
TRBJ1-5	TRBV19	CATTGQGVQPQHF
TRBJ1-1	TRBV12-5	CASGSGDSGTEAFF
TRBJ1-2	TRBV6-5	CASGFRDRVGYGYTF